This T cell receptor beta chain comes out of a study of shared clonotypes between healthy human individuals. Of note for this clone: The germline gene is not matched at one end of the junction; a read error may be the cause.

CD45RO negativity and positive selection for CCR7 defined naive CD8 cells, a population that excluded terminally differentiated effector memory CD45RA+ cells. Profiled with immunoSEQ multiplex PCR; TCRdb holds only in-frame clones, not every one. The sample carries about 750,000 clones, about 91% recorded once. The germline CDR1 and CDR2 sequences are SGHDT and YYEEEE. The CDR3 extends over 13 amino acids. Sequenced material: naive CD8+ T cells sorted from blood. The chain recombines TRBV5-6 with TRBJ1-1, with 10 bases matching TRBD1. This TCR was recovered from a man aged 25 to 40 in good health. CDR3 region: CASRPGTGDPEGF. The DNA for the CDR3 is TGTGCCAGCAGACCCGGGACAGGGGACCCCGAGGGCTTT.